Listed here are 27 T cell receptor beta chains from one sample, sequenced in a study of blood T cells in healthy people across ages. The authors ran a second PCR of roughly 7 to 11 cycles using a sample-barcoded 5' primer and a J-beta primer mix. TCRdb reanalysed the 5' RACE reads using MiXCR and keeps one entry per CDR3 protein. The sample records about 640,000 distinct CDR3 sequences, under 70% being singletons. The sequenced material came from blood. These receptors all stem from a man aged 60 to 69 in good health.

In this sample, this clonotype turned up a few times. The V call is TRBV20-1, the J call TRBJ1-2, with 7 bases that match TRBD1. CDR1 and CDR2 (germline): DFQATT, SNEGSKA (reference sequence). V was pared by 6 bases and J by 8 bases, with 15 bases of the junction left unmatched. This CDR3 has 14 amino acids. In DNA, the CDR3 is TGCAGTGCCGAAGCCCGACAGGGAGCGGGGGGCTACACCTTC. This gives the protein CSAEARQGAGGYTF.

The chain is built from TRBV9 and TRBJ2-5; TRBD2 agrees at 7 bases. The CDR3 contains 16 residues. Germline loops: CDR1 SGDLS, CDR2 YYNGEE. The V gene end was trimmed by 0 bases and the J gene end by 0 bases; junction bases not matched to a gene: 5. CDR3 in DNA: TGTGCCAGCAGCGTAGGCTGGGGGGGGTACCAAGAGACCCAGTACTTC. Protein: CASSVGWGGYQETQYF.

The J gene is TRBJ2-5, the V gene TRBV20-1; D perhaps matches TRBD2 (6 bases). The ends were cut back, 2 bases at V and 7 bases at J, with 17 bases in the middle. Per the germline V gene, CDR1 is DFQATT and CDR2 is SNEGSKA (reference sequence). The CDR3 has 14 amino acids. CDR3: CSARPPGTPGTQYF. CDR3 bases: TGCAGTGCTAGACCCCCCGGGACTCCAGGGACCCAGTACTTC.

The CDR3 protein is CAISEAPGHGYTF. CDR3 sequence (DNA): TGTGCCATCAGCGAGGCCCCCGGGCATGGCTACACCTTC. The rearrangement joins TRBV10-3 to TRBJ1-2; D gene ambiguous. The germline V gene encodes CDR1 ENHRY and CDR2 SYGVKD. This CDR3 comprises 13 residues. The V end lost 6 bases, the J end lost 6 bases, and 14 bases lay between the germline ends.

This clonotype has just a few counts. V usage is TRBV5-1 and J usage is TRBJ2-3, with 10 positions matching TRBD1. This CDR3 comprises 15 residues. The germline gives CDR1 SGHRS, CDR2 YFSETQ. Trimming cost V 4 bases and J 0 bases; bases outside gene matches: 2. CDR3 region: CASSAGQGSTDTQYF. The CDR3 coding sequence is TGCGCCAGCAGCGCGGGACAGGGGAGCACAGATACGCAGTATTTT. The full variable domain, completed using reference TRBV5-1 and TRBJ2-3, is KAGVTQTPRYLIKTRGQQVTLSCSPISGHRSVSWYQQTPGQGLQFLFEYFSETQRNKGNFPGRFSGRQFSNSRSEMNVSTLELGDSALYLCASSAGQGSTDTQYFGPGTRLTVL.

There are a few counts of this clonotype. This chain links TRBV29-1 with TRBJ1-1; possibly TRBD1 for D (5 bases). CDR3 size: 13 residues. CDR1 SQVTM and CDR2 ANQGSEA come from the germline V gene. Between the trimmed V and J ends, which lost 4 bases and 3 bases, there was a span of 12 bases. The CDR3 loop is CSVVLGVYTEAFF. The CDR3 DNA reads as TGCAGCGTTGTTTTGGGGGTCTACACTGAAGCTTTCTTT.

In this sample, this clonotype turned up once. The chain joins TRBV4-3 to TRBJ2-1; 7 bases line up with TRBD1. The CDR3 covers 15 residues. Germline CDR1 reads LGHNA; CDR2 reads YSLEER. V shed 3 bases, J shed 7 bases, and the junction held 9 bases outside the gene matches. The DNA of the CDR3 is TGCGCCAGCAGCCAGGGACAGCGCTCTGATAATGAGCAGTTCTTC. It yields the protein CASSQGQRSDNEQFF.

Only one count was recorded for this clonotype. This sequence joins TRBV5-6 and TRBJ2-6, with D unclear. Germline V gene sequence: CDR1 SGHDT, CDR2 YYEEEE. Trimming removed 0 bases at V and 0 bases at J, with 7 bases between. This CDR3 contains 16 residues. CDR3 DNA sequence: TGTGCCAGCAGCTTGGTAGCCACCTCTGGGGCCAACGTCCTGACTTTC. Its protein product is CASSLVATSGANVLTF.

Only one count was recorded for this clonotype. This chain links TRBV20-1 with TRBJ2-5, with 8 bases identical to TRBD2. CDR1 is DFQATT and CDR2 is SNEGSKA in the germline V gene (reference sequence). The CDR3 extends over 16 amino acids. The chain's CDR3 is CSAPEGRGELEETQYF. The CDR3 DNA reads as TGCAGCGCCCCCGAGGGGCGGGGGGAACTAGAAGAGACCCAGTACTTC.

Note on this clonotype: Mismatch with germline at one junction end may stem from a read error. The chain combines TRBV25-1 with TRBJ2-7; D unclear. The germline CDR1 and CDR2 sequences are MGHDK and SYGVNS. The CDR3 is 11 amino acids. CDR3 sequence (DNA): TGTGCCGGCAGTGAATTTTACGAGCAGTACTTC. Residues: CAGSEFYEQYF.

The genes are TRBV12-3 or TRBV12-4 and TRBJ2-1, with 7 positions matching TRBD2. The CDR3 has 12 amino acids. The J segment lost 11 bases and the V segment lost 5 bases, leaving 6 bases of the junction unmatched. The CDR3 DNA is TGTGCCAGCAGTCGGGACTACATTAAGCAGTTCTTC. Translating it yields CASSRDYIKQFF.

This chain connects TRBV4-2 to TRBJ2-5; no clear D gene. V was cut by 0 bases and J by 5 bases, with 16 bases left in between. Germline-derived CDR1 and CDR2 are LGHNA and YNFKEQ. CDR3 length: 16 residues. The CDR3 coding sequence is TGTGCCAGCAGCCAAGATACAGCACTCCGTCCGGAGACCCAGTACTTC. The encoded protein is CASSQDTALRPETQYF.

Worth noting for this clonotype: The junction differs from germline at one of its ends, possibly a read error. The chain has TRBV5-1 and TRBJ2-1; tentative D call: TRBD2 (6 bases). CDR3 length equals 13 residues. Germline CDR1 reads SGHRS; CDR2 reads YFSETQ. The CDR3 DNA sequence: TGTGCCAGCAGCCTAGGCCTAGCGAATGAGCAGTTCTTC. Translation: CASSLGLANEQFF.

The chain carries TRBV12-3 or TRBV12-4 and TRBJ1-1; a weak D match, TRBD1 (5 bases). The CDR3 length is 12 residues. Trimming stripped 3 bases from V and 8 bases from J, with 10 bases between. The CDR3 region has the DNA TGTGCCAGCAGTTTTCTCGAGGGGGAAGCTTTCTTT. Translated: CASSFLEGEAFF.

The chain links TRBV7-9 to TRBJ2-1, with TRBD2 identical over 7 bases. The J segment lost 0 bases and the V segment lost 2 bases, leaving 10 bases of the junction unmatched. CDR1 is SEHNR, CDR2 FQNEAQ, per germline (reference sequence). The CDR3 runs 18 residues. For the CDR3, the DNA is TGTGCCAGCAGCTTATCGGGAGGCGGGGCAAGCTCCTACAATGAGCAGTTCTTC. Translated, it gives CASSLSGGGASSYNEQFF.

Only a few counts were recorded for this clonotype. V usage is TRBV4-1 and J usage is TRBJ2-4; D perhaps matches TRBD2 (6 bases). From germline, CDR1 is MGHRA and CDR2 YSYEKL. V was shortened by 1 base and J by 5 bases, with 15 bases between the two germline ends. This CDR3 is built from 16 residues. The CDR3 loop reads CASSQGPGLAQNIQYF. Here the CDR3 DNA reads TGCGCCAGCAGCCAAGGCCCGGGACTCGCACAAAACATTCAGTACTTC.

This clonotype has more than one count but fewer than ten. The chain has TRBV5-1 and TRBJ1-5, with a possible D match to TRBD1 (5 bases). CDR3 length: 14 residues. The V gene lost 0 bases and the J gene lost 5 bases, with 9 bases spanning the gap. Germline values: CDR1 SGHRS, CDR2 YFSETQ. The CDR3 coding sequence is TGCGCCAGCAGCTTGGATGGGGGATATCAGCCCCAGCATTTT. Encoded protein: CASSLDGGYQPQHF.

This clonotype was observed at least ten times. The chain has TRBV24-1 and TRBJ1-2; D uncertain. Germline CDR1 is KGHDR and CDR2 is SFDVKD. The CDR3 consists of 12 residues. V was cut by 5 bases and J by 2 bases, with 5 bases left in between. The CDR3 nucleotides read TGTGCCACCAGTGCCGGGAACTATGGCTACACCTTC. It specifies CATSAGNYGYTF.

The chain has TRBV7-2 and TRBJ2-7, with D possibly being TRBD2 (7 bases). This CDR3 spans 16 amino acids. V was clipped by 7 bases and J by 4 bases, with 23 bases between them. Germline V gives CDR1 SGHTA, CDR2 FQGNSA. CDR3 region: CASTLGVTGRGYEQYF. CDR3 nucleotide sequence: TGTGCCAGCACCCTAGGGGTAACAGGGAGGGGATACGAGCAGTACTTC.

This clonotype was seen more than once but under ten times. This sequence joins TRBV5-1 and TRBJ2-7; D may be TRBD2 (6 bases). Trimming shortened V by 0 bases and J by 5 bases, and 18 bases separated the two germline ends. The CDR3 extends over 16 amino acids. Germline V CDR1 and CDR2: SGHRS, YFSETQ. CDR3 sequence: CASSLDGGPRLDEQYF. The CDR3 DNA follows: TGCGCCAGCAGCTTGGACGGGGGACCAAGGCTGGACGAGCAGTACTTC.

The chain employs TRBV6-2 or TRBV6-3 and TRBJ1-5, with 10 bases identical to TRBD1. CDR3 length equals 18 residues. Per germline, CDR1 MNHEY and CDR2 SVGEGT. Losses at the gene ends were 2 bases for V and 0 bases for J; bases not matched to a gene: 7. The CDR3 loop reads CASSYGQGGRYSNQPQHF. Written as DNA, the CDR3 is TGTGCCAGCAGTTACGGACAGGGGGGCCGATATAGCAATCAGCCCCAGCATTTT.

This chain uses TRBV6-4 with TRBJ2-1; 14 bases fit TRBD2. Germline V gene lookup returns CDR1 MRHNA and CDR2 SNTAGT. V was clipped by 6 bases and J by 8 bases; unmatched bases: 6. The CDR3 covers 15 residues. The CDR3 DNA sequence: TGTGCCAGCAGGAGGATGGGACTAGCGGGGGATGAGCAGTTCTTC. Its protein product is CASRRMGLAGDEQFF.

The chain carries TRBV15 and TRBJ1-2; TRBD1 might be the D (5 bases). Trimming took 4 bases from V and 2 from J, leaving 11 bases between them. The CDR3 covers 14 residues. The germline CDR1 and CDR2 sequences are LNHNV and YYDKDF (reference sequence). CDR3 loop: CATSTGTANYGYTF. The CDR3 DNA is TGTGCCACCAGCACCGGGACGGCGAACTATGGCTACACCTTC.

The rearrangement links TRBV20-1 to TRBJ2-1; 10 positions agree with TRBD2. CDR1 and CDR2 (germline): DFQATT, SNEGSKA (reference sequence). This CDR3 has 16 amino acids. Trimming removed 3 bases from V and 8 bases from J; junction bases left unmatched: 13. CDR3 in amino acids: CSASPTEAGGLDEQFF. CDR3 in DNA: TGCAGTGCTAGTCCCACGGAAGCGGGGGGGCTGGATGAGCAGTTCTTC.

The rearrangement links TRBV27 to TRBJ1-6; the match to TRBD1 covers 8 bases. V dropped 6 bases and J dropped 8; count of bases not matched to a gene: 9. CDR1 and CDR2 (germline): MNHEY, SMNVEV (reference sequence). The CDR3 is 15 amino acids. The CDR3 sequence: CASREGDRSYSPLHF. For the CDR3, the DNA is TGTGCCAGCAGGGAGGGGGACAGGAGTTATTCACCCCTCCACTTT.

A few counts support this clonotype. V and J are TRBV29-1 and TRBJ1-1, with D perhaps matching TRBD1 (5 bases). The germline V gene encodes CDR1 SQVTM and CDR2 ANQGSEA. V was trimmed by 4 bases and J by 0 bases, leaving 9 bases between them. The CDR3 totals 13 residues. The CDR3 spells CSVVQGLNTEAFF. Here the CDR3 DNA reads TGCAGCGTTGTTCAGGGCTTGAACACTGAAGCTTTCTTT.

This clonotype has ten or more counts. V is TRBV2 and J is TRBJ2-5; tentative D call: TRBD2 (5 bases). CDR3 length equals 12 residues. Germline loops: CDR1 SNHLY, CDR2 FYNNEI. The V end was cut by 6 bases, the J end by 0 bases, with 5 bases between. The CDR3 sequence: CASRRDQETQYF. In DNA form, the CDR3 reads TGTGCCAGCAGGAGGGACCAAGAGACCCAGTACTTC.